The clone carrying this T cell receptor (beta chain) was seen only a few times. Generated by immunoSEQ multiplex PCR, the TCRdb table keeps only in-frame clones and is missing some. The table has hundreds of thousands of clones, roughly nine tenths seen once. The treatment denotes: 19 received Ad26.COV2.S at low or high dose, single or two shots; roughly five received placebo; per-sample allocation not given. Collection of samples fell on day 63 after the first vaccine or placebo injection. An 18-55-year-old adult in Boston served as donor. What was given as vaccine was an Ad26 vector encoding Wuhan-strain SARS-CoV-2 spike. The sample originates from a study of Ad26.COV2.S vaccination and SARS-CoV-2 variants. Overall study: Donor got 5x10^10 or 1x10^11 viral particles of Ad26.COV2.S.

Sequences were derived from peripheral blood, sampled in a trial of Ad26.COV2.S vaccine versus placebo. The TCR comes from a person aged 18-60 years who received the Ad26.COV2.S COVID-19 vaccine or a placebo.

CDR3 sequence reads: CSASLPSPTYNSPLHF. The DNA of the CDR3 is TGCAGTGCTAGTCTCCCCTCTCCCACTTATAATTCACCCCTCCACTTT. The V gene is TRBV20-1, the J gene TRBJ1-6; D remains unclear. This CDR3 has 16 residues. Looked up from germline, CDR1 is DFQATT and CDR2 is SNEGSKA (reference sequence). V lost 3 bases and J 4 bases, leaving 16 bases between the germline ends.